The 10 T cell receptor beta chains in this list originate from one sample, sequenced in a study of OX40 agonist ivuxolimab in advanced cancers. Only in-frame clones appear in the TCRdb table, and some are missing; sequencing was by immunoSEQ multiplex PCR. The table lists 80,000 or so clones, about 85% of them singletons. Sequences were derived from CD4+ or CD8+ T cells sorted from blood, sampled in a trial of the OX40 agonist ivuxolimab. The receptors originated from an adult with an advanced solid tumor such as melanoma, head and neck, liver or kidney cancer.

The chain's CDR3 is CASSRRTGSYNEQFF. The CDR3 DNA is TGTGCCAGCAGTCGGAGGACAGGGAGCTACAATGAGCAGTTCTTC. V usage is TRBV27 and J usage is TRBJ2-1; 8 bases fit TRBD1. CDR3 length: 15 amino acids. Germline CDR1 reads MNHEY; CDR2 reads SMNVEV (reference sequence). J lost 3 bases, V lost 5 bases, and 6 bases had no gene match.

This clone was seen a single time. The V call is TRBV5-1, the J call TRBJ2-1, with 9 bases matching TRBD2. Germline V gene lookup returns CDR1 SGHRS and CDR2 YFSETQ. Germline trimming cut 4 bases from V and 4 bases from J; bases unmatched to any gene: 12. The length of the CDR3 is 17 residues. The CDR3 reads CASSPRVSGSEYNEQFF. CDR3 in DNA: TGCGCCAGCAGCCCGCGTGTTAGCGGGAGTGAGTACAATGAGCAGTTCTTC.

The chain combines TRBV7-2 with TRBJ1-6; D gene unclear. CDR3 length: 17 amino acids. The V gene lost 1 base and the J gene lost 6 bases, with 16 bases spanning the gap. Germline-derived CDR1 and CDR2 are SGHTA and FQGNSA. The CDR3 DNA reads as TGTGCCAGCAGCTTAGTCTGGGCGGGTTCCAGTAATTCACCCCTCCACTTT. The encoded protein is CASSLVWAGSSNSPLHF.

This chain connects TRBV10-1 to TRBJ2-7, with 7 positions matching TRBD2. Per germline, CDR1 WNHNN and CDR2 SYGVQD (reference sequence). Trimming removed 8 bases from V and 12 bases from J; junction bases left unmatched: 10. This CDR3 spans 11 amino acids. The CDR3 coding sequence is TGCGCCAGCCTAGGGAGGGTTTTTAGGTACTTC. Translated: CASLGRVFRYF.

V usage is TRBV7-2 and J usage is TRBJ1-6; the D gene is possibly TRBD1 (5 bases). Trimming removed 5 bases from V and 0 bases from J, with 14 bases in between. Germline-derived CDR1 and CDR2 are SGHTA and FQGNSA. The CDR3 extends over 17 amino acids. The CDR3 sequence: CASSPGPRSSYNSPLHF. As DNA, the CDR3 is TGTGCCAGCAGCCCGGGACCCAGGAGCTCCTATAATTCACCCCTCCACTTT. Filled out from reference TRBV7-2 and TRBJ1-6, the complete variable domain reads GAGVSQSPSNKVTEKGKDVELRCDPISGHTALYWYRQSLGQGLEFLIYFQGNSAPDKSGLPSDRFSAERTGGSVSTLTIQRTQQEDSAVYLCASSPGPRSSYNSPLHFGNGTRLTVT.

This clone was recorded once. The chain is built from TRBV29-1 and TRBJ1-2; TRBD1 might be the D (5 bases). Germline CDR1 and CDR2: SQVTM and ANQGSEA. There are 12 residues in the CDR3. The ends were cut back, 3 bases at V and 8 bases at J, with 13 bases in the middle. CDR3 DNA: TGCAGCGTTGAGGCCAGGGCAAAGGGCTACACCTTC. This translates into CSVEARAKGYTF.

The V gene is TRBV7-2, the J gene TRBJ1-5; D is unclear. CDR1 is SGHTA and CDR2 is FQGNSA in the germline V gene. This CDR3 is built from 14 residues. V shed 5 bases and J shed 4 bases, with 12 bases lying between them. The CDR3 loop reads CASSPGIRNQPQHF. The CDR3 nucleotides read TGTGCCAGCAGCCCCGGAATTAGGAATCAGCCCCAGCATTTT.

As regards this clone: Distinct nucleotide sequences in the sample also encode this CDR3. V gene TRBV5-1 combines with J gene TRBJ2-2; a weak D match, TRBD2 (6 bases). The ends were cut back, 4 bases at V and 5 bases at J, with 9 bases in the middle. The germline V gene encodes CDR1 SGHRS and CDR2 YFSETQ. The CDR3 spans 13 residues. This CDR3 reads CASSAGGTGELFF. In DNA form, the CDR3 reads TGCGCCAGCAGCGCTGGAGGGACCGGGGAGCTGTTTTTT. Full variable domain (outside the CDR3, taken from reference TRBV5-1 and TRBJ2-2): KAGVTQTPRYLIKTRGQQVTLSCSPISGHRSVSWYQQTPGQGLQFLFEYFSETQRNKGNFPGRFSGRQFSNSRSEMNVSTLELGDSALYLCASSAGGTGELFFGEGSRLTVL.

This clone came up once. The chain carries TRBV6-1 and TRBJ1-1; D gene uncertain. The CDR3 covers 14 residues. Per germline, CDR1 MNHNS and CDR2 SASEGT. Trimming took off 6 bases at V and 0 bases at J, with 11 bases between the two ends. CDR3 in amino acids: CASSVRTMNTEAFF. In DNA form, the CDR3 reads TGTGCCAGCAGCGTGAGAACGATGAACACTGAAGCTTTCTTT.

The chain recombines TRBV5-4 with TRBJ1-1, with TRBD1 as a possible D gene (6 bases). The CDR3 contains 15 residues. The germline V and J ends were trimmed by 3 bases and 5 bases, with 17 bases remaining between them. In germline, CDR1 is SGHNT, CDR2 YYREEE (reference sequence). The CDR3 nucleotides are TGTGCCAGCAGCTCTTCCGGGACACCGTATACTGAAGCTTTCTTT. Residues: CASSSSGTPYTEAFF.